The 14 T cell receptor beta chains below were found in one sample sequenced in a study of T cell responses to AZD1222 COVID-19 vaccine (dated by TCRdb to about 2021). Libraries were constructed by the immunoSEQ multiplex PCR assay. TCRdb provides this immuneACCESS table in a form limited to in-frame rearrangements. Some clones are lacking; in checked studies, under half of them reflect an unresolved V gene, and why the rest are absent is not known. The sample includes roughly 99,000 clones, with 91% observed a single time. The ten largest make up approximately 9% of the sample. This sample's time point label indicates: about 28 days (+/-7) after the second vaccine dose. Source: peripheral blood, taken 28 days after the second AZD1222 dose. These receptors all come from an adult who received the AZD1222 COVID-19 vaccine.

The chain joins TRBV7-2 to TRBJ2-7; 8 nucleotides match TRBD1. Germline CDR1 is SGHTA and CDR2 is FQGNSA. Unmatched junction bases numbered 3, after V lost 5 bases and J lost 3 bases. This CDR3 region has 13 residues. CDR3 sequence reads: CASSRDRIYEQYF. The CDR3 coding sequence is TGTGCCAGCAGCCGGGACAGGATCTACGAGCAGTACTTC.

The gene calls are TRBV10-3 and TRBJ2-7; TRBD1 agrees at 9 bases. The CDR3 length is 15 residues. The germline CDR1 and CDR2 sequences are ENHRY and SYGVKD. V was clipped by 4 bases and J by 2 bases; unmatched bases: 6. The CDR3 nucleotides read TGTGCCATCAGTGGATCCGGGACAGGGACCTACGAGCAGTACTTC. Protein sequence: CAISGSGTGTYEQYF.

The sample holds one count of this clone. The CDR3 DNA reads TGTGCCAGCTCACCACTAGGCGGAAGCTGGGGGAATCAGCCCCAGCATTTT. It is translated as CASSPLGGSWGNQPQHF. The chain links TRBV18 to TRBJ1-5, with a weak D call TRBD1 (5 bases). The CDR3 sequence is 17 residues long. CDR1 is KGHSH, CDR2 LQKENI, per germline. Trimming took 1 base from V and 4 from J, leaving 17 bases between them.

CDR3 residues: CASSAGLNSYEQYF. The CDR3 DNA reads as TGCGCCAGCAGCGCCGGGCTAAATTCCTACGAGCAGTACTTC. The chain employs TRBV5-1 and TRBJ2-7, with D unclear. V gave up 4 bases and J gave up 1 base, with 12 bases separating them. CDR1 and CDR2 (germline): SGHRS, YFSETQ. This CDR3 has 14 residues.

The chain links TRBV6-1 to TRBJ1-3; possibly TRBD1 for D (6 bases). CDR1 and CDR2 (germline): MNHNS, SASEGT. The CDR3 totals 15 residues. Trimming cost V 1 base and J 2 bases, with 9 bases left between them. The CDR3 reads CASSEVTGPGNTIYF. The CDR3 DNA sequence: TGTGCCAGCAGTGAAGTTACAGGGCCTGGAAACACCATATATTTT.

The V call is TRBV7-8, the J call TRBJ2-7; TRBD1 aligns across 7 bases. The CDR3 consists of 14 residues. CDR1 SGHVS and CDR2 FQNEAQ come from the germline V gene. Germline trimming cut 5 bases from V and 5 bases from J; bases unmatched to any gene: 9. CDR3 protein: CASSLEGQTHEQYF. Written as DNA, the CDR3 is TGTGCCAGCAGCCTAGAGGGACAGACCCACGAGCAGTACTTC. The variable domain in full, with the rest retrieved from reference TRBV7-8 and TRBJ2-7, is GAGVSQSPRYKVAKRGQDVALRCDPISGHVSLFWYQQALGQGPEFLTYFQNEAQLDKSGLPSDRFFAERPEGSVSTLKIQRTQQEDSAVYLCASSLEGQTHEQYFGPGTRLTVT.

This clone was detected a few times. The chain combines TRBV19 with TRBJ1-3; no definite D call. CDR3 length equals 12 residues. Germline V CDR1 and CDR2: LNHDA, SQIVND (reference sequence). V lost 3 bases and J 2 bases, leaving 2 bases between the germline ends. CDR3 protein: CASSIAGNTIYF. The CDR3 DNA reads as TGTGCCAGTAGTATTGCTGGAAACACCATATATTTT.

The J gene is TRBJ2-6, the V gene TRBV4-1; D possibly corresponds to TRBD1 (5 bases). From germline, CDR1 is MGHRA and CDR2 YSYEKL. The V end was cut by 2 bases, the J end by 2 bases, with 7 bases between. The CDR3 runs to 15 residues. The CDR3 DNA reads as TGCGCCAGCAGCCAAACAGGTGCTGGGGCCAACGTCCTGACTTTC. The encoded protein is CASSQTGAGANVLTF.

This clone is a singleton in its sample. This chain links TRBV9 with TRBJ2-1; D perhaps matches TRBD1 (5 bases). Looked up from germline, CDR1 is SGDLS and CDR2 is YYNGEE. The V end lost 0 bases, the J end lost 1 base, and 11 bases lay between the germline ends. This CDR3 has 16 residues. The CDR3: CASSVATPGSYNEQFF. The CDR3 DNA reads TGTGCCAGCAGCGTAGCTACCCCAGGGTCCTACAATGAGCAGTTCTTC.

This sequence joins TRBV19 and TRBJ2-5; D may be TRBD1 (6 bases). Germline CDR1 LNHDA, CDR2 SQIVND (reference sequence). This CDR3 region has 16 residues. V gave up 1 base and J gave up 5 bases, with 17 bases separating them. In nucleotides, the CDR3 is TGTGCCAGTAGTATAGGAGGGACACTAAGGAAGGAGACCCAGTACTTC. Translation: CASSIGGTLRKETQYF.

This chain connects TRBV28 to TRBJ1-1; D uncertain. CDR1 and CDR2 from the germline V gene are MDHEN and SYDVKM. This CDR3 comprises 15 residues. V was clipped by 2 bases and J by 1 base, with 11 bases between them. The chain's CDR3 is CASSLVGRQNTEAFF. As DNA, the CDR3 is TGTGCCAGCAGTTTAGTAGGGCGGCAGAACACTGAAGCTTTCTTT. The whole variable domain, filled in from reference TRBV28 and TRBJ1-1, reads DVKVTQSSRYLVKRTGEKVFLECVQDMDHENMFWYRQDPGLGLRLIYFSYDVKMKEKGDIPEGYSVSREKKERFSLILESASTNQTSMYLCASSLVGRQNTEAFFGQGTRLTVV.

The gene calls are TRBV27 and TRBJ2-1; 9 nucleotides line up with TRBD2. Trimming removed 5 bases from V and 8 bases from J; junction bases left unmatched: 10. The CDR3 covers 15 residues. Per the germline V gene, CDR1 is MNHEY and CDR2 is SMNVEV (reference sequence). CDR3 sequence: CASSPQTSGEHEQFF. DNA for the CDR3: TGTGCCAGCAGTCCCCAGACTAGCGGAGAACATGAGCAGTTCTTC.

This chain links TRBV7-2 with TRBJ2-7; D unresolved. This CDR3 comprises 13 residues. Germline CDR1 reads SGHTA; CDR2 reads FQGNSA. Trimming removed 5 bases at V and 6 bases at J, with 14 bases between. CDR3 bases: TGTGCCAGCAGCGCAGACGGCTTTTCCGAGCAGTACTTC. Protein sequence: CASSADGFSEQYF.

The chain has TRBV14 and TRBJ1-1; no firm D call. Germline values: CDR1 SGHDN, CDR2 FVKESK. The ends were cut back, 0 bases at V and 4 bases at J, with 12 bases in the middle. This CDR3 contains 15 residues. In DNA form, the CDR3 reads TGTGCCAGCAGCCAAGATCCCCCGGGGTTCACTGAAGCTTTCTTT. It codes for CASSQDPPGFTEAFF.